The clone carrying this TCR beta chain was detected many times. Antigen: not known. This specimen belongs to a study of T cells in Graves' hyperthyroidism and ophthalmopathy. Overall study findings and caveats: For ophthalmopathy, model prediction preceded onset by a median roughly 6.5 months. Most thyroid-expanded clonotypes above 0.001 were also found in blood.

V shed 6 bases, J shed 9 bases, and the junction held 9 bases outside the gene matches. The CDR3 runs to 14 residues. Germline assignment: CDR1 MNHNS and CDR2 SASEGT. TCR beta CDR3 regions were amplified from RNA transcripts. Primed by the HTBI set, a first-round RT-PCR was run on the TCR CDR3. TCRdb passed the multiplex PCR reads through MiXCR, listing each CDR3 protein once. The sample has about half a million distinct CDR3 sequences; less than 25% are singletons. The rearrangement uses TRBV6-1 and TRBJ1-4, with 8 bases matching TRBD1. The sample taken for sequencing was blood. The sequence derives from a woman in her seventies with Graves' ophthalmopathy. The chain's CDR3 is CASSSGYRGKKLFF. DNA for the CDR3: TGTGCCAGCAGCTCCGGATACAGGGGGAAAAAACTGTTTTTT.